The rows below give T cell receptor beta chains drawn from one sample of a study of beta chain features in type 1 diabetes. TCRdb's table, derived via immunoSEQ multiplex PCR, lists solely in-frame clones and lacks some. This table holds 150,000 to 160,000 clones, 8.5% to 14% found once. The specimen was central memory CD4+ T cells from blood. These TCRs come from a man younger than 35 in good health. Both conserved end residues are part of each CDR3. Each record gives: J gene, V gene, CDR3 length, clone size, D gene, CDR3 protein, CDR3 DNA. D genes are given only for firm matches. The size field is filled for only some rows; it gives once, few, many or a size class.

j_call: TRBJ2-5; v_call: TRBV20-1; cdr3_length: 10; clone_size: .; d_call: .; cdr3_aa: CSAPSGTQYF; cdr3_nt: TGCAGTGCGCCGTCGGGGACCCAGTACTTC
j_call: TRBJ1-2; v_call: TRBV28; cdr3_length: 16; clone_size: few; d_call: .; cdr3_aa: CASSLYEGRANYGYTF; cdr3_nt: TGTGCCAGCAGTCTATACGAAGGTCGTGCTAACTATGGCTACACCTTC
j_call: TRBJ2-3; v_call: TRBV4-3; cdr3_length: 13; clone_size: .; d_call: .; cdr3_aa: CASSPGVGDTQYF; cdr3_nt: TGCGCCAGCAGCCCCGGGGTCGGAGATACGCAGTATTTT
j_call: TRBJ2-2; v_call: TRBV7-9; cdr3_length: 15; clone_size: many; d_call: .; cdr3_aa: CASSFFRTRAGELFF; cdr3_nt: TGTGCCAGCAGCTTTTTCCGGACGAGGGCCGGGGAGCTGTTTTTT
j_call: TRBJ2-5; v_call: TRBV28; cdr3_length: 13; clone_size: few; d_call: TRBD1; cdr3_aa: CASSGQGLGTQYF; cdr3_nt: TGTGCCAGCAGCGGACAGGGGTTGGGGACCCAGTACTTC
j_call: TRBJ2-1; v_call: TRBV2; cdr3_length: 15; clone_size: few; d_call: .; cdr3_aa: CASSEPGRTYNEQFF; cdr3_nt: TGTGCCAGCAGTGAACCGGGACGCACTTACAATGAGCAGTTCTTC
j_call: TRBJ2-1; v_call: TRBV7-7; cdr3_length: 15; clone_size: few; d_call: TRBD1; cdr3_aa: CASSPNRDRNNEQFF; cdr3_nt: TGTGCTAGCAGCCCGAACCGGGACAGAAACAATGAGCAGTTCTTC
j_call: TRBJ2-1; v_call: TRBV15; cdr3_length: 13; clone_size: few; d_call: TRBD2; cdr3_aa: CATRAGGGNEQFF; cdr3_nt: TGTGCCACCAGAGCGGGGGGTGGGAATGAGCAGTTCTTC
j_call: TRBJ2-7; v_call: TRBV6-6; cdr3_length: 11; clone_size: .; d_call: .; cdr3_aa: CASSPEYEQYF; cdr3_nt: TGTGCCAGCAGTCCGGAGTACGAGCAGTACTTC
j_call: TRBJ2-1; v_call: TRBV29-1; cdr3_length: 15; clone_size: few; d_call: .; cdr3_aa: CSVAQGSSAYNEQFF; cdr3_nt: TGCAGCGTGGCGCAGGGGAGCTCAGCGTACAATGAGCAGTTCTTC
j_call: TRBJ2-1; v_call: TRBV7-9; cdr3_length: 17; clone_size: .; d_call: .; cdr3_aa: CASSLESGDARYNEQFF; cdr3_nt: TGTGCCAGCAGCTTAGAATCAGGAGATGCTAGGTACAATGAGCAGTTCTTC
j_call: TRBJ2-1; v_call: TRBV7-9; cdr3_length: 17; clone_size: .; d_call: .; cdr3_aa: CASSLFGSGGSYNEQFF; cdr3_nt: TGTGCCAGCAGCTTATTTGGGAGCGGTGGATCTTACAATGAGCAGTTCTTC
j_call: TRBJ2-3; v_call: TRBV7-2; cdr3_length: 14; clone_size: .; d_call: .; cdr3_aa: CASLLRGGTDTQYF; cdr3_nt: TGTGCCAGCCTCCTAAGGGGGGGCACAGATACGCAGTATTTT
j_call: TRBJ1-2; v_call: TRBV2; cdr3_length: 13; clone_size: few; d_call: .; cdr3_aa: CASTILSVHGYTF; cdr3_nt: TGTGCCAGCACCATATTGTCGGTCCATGGCTACACCTTC
j_call: TRBJ2-4; v_call: TRBV7-2; cdr3_length: 16; clone_size: few; d_call: .; cdr3_aa: CASSYRGRGPGNIQYF; cdr3_nt: TGTGCCAGCAGCTACAGGGGCCGGGGGCCTGGAAACATTCAGTACTTC
j_call: TRBJ2-7; v_call: TRBV7-2; cdr3_length: 15; clone_size: few; d_call: .; cdr3_aa: CASSSDGLGAYEQYF; cdr3_nt: TGTGCCAGCAGCTCCGATGGTCTCGGGGCCTACGAGCAGTACTTC
j_call: TRBJ1-1; v_call: TRBV9; cdr3_length: 13; clone_size: few; d_call: .; cdr3_aa: CASSTRGDTEAFF; cdr3_nt: TGTGCCAGCAGCACACGTGGGGACACTGAAGCTTTCTTT
j_call: TRBJ1-4; v_call: TRBV18; cdr3_length: 12; clone_size: .; d_call: .; cdr3_aa: CASSPMSGGLFF; cdr3_nt: TGTGCCAGCTCACCAATGTCGGGCGGACTGTTTTTT